This T cell receptor beta chain came from a study of T cells after yellow fever vaccination. The wider study: The authors prepared low-cell-number fractions using SMART-Seq v4 Ultra Low Input.

TCRdb analysed the 5' RACE reads with MiXCR anew, one entry per CDR3 protein. The sample has hundreds of thousands of distinct CDR3 sequences; approximately 10% are singletons. Study outcomes and limitations: It was a weaker secondary response, yet one that peaked faster, at day 5 versus 15. Post-booster samples contained most primary-vaccination clones (approximately 96% CD4, almost 90% CD8). Abundant clonotypes (contaminants from the bulk population) could be present in FACS-sorted repertoires.

The CDR3 is 16 residues long. Germline V CDR1 and CDR2: MNHEY, SMNVEV (reference sequence). V lost 4 bases, J lost 3 bases, and 3 bases stayed unmatched. This clonotype has more than one count but fewer than ten. Antigen unknown. The sequencing used PBMCs, collected on the day of the first yellow fever vaccination. This sequence originates from a young man who received the YFV17D yellow fever vaccine. The V gene is TRBV27, the J gene TRBJ2-1; TRBD2 matches at 13 bases. The chain's CDR3 is CASSSGLAGIYNEQFF. The DNA of the CDR3 is TGTGCCAGCAGTTCGGGACTAGCGGGGATCTACAATGAGCAGTTCTTC.